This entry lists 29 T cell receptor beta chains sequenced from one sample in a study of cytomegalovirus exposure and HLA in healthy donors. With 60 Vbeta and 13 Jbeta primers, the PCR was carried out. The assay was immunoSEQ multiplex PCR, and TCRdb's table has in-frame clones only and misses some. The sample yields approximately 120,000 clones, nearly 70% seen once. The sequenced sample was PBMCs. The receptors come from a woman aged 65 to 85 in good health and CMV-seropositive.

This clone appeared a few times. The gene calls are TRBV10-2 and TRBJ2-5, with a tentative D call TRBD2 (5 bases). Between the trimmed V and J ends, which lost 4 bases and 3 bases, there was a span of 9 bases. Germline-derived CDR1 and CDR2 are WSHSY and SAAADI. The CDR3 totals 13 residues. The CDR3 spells CASSGTGKETQYF. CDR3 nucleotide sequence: TGCGCCAGCAGTGGGACGGGGAAAGAGACCCAGTACTTC.

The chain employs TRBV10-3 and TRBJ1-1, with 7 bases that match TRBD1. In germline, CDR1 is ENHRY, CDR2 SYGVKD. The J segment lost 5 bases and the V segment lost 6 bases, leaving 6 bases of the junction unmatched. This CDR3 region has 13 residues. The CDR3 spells CAISTGERTEAFF. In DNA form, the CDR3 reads TGTGCCATCAGCACAGGGGAGCGGACTGAAGCTTTCTTT.

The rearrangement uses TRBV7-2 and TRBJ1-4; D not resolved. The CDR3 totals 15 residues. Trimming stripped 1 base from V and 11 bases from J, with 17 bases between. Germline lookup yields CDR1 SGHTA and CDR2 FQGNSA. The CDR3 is CASSLGSPGLGKLFF. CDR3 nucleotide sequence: TGTGCCAGCAGCTTAGGTTCACCTGGACTAGGGAAACTGTTTTTT.

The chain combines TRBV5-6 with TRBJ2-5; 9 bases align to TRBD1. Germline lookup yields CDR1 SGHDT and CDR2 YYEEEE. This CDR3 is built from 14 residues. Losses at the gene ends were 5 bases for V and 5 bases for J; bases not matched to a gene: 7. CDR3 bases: TGTGCCAGCAGGGGGGACAGGGTGGAGGAGACCCAGTACTTC. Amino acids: CASRGDRVEETQYF.

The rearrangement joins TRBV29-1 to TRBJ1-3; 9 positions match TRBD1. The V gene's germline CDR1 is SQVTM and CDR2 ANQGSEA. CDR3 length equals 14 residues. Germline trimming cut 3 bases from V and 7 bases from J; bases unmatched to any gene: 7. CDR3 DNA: TGCAGCGTTGAGAAGGGGACAGGGCGGAACACCATATATTTT. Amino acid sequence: CSVEKGTGRNTIYF.

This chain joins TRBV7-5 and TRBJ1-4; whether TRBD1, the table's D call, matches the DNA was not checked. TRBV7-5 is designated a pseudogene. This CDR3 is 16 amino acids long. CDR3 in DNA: TGTGCCAGAAGCTTAGCCAGGGACAGCCTTAATGAAAAACTGTTTTTT. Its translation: CARSLARDSLNEKLFF.

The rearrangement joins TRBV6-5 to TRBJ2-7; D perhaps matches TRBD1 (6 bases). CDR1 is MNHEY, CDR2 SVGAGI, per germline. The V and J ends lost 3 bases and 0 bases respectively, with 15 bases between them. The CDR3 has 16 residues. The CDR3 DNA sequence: TGTGCCAGCAGTTATGCGGCGGCAGGGGACTCCTACGAGCAGTACTTC. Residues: CASSYAAAGDSYEQYF.

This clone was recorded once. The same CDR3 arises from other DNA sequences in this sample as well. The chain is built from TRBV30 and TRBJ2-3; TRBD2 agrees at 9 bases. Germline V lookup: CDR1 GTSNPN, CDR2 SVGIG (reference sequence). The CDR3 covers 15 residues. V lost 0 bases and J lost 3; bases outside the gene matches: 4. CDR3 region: CAWSVGLAGTDTQYF. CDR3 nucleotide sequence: TGTGCCTGGAGTGTAGGTCTAGCGGGGACAGATACGCAGTATTTT. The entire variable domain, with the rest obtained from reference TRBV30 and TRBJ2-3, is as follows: SQTIHQWPATLVQPVGSPLSLECTVEGTSNPNLYWYRQAAGRGLQLLFYSVGIGQISSEVPQNLSASRPQDRQFILSSKKLLLSDSGFYLCAWSVGLAGTDTQYFGPGTRLTVL.

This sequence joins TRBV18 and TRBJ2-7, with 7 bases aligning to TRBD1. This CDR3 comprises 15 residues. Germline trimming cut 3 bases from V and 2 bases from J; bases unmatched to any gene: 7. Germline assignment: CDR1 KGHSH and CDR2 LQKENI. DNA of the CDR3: TGTGCCAGCTCACCCTTTGTGGGACAGACCTACGAGCAGTACTTC. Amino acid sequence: CASSPFVGQTYEQYF.

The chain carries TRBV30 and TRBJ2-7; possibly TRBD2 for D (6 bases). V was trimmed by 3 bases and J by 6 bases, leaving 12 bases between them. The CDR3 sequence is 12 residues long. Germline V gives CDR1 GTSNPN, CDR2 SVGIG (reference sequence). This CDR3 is CAWSLGGPEQYF. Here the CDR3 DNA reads TGTGCCTGGAGCCTAGGAGGGCCCGAGCAGTACTTC.

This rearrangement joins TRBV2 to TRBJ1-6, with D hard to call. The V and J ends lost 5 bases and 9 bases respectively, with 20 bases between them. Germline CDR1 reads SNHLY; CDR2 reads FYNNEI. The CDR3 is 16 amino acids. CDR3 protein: CASSKPGSPGGSPLHF. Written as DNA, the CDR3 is TGTGCCAGCAGTAAACCGGGATCCCCCGGCGGTTCACCCCTCCACTTT. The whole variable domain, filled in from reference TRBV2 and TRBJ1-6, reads EPEVTQTPSHQVTQMGQEVILRCVPISNHLYFYWYRQILGQKVEFLVSFYNNEISEKSEIFDDQFSVERPDGSNFTLKIRSTKLEDSAMYFCASSKPGSPGGSPLHFGNGTRLTVT.

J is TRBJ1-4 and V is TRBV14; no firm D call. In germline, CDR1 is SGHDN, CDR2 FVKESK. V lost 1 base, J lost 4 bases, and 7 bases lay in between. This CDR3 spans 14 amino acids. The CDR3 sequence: CASSQGTLNEKLFF. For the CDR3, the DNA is TGTGCCAGCAGCCAAGGGACTCTTAATGAAAAACTGTTTTTT.

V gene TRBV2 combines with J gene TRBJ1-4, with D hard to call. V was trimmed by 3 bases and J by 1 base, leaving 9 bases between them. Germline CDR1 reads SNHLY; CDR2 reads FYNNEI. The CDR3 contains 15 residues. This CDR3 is CASSDIIVTNEKLFF. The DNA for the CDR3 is TGTGCCAGCAGTGATATAATTGTAACTAATGAAAAACTGTTTTTT.

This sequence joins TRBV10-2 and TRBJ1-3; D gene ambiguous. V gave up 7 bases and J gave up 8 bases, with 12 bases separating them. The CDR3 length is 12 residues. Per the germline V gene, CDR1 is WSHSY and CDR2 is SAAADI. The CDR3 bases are TGCGCCAGCACATCGTTGGGCGACACCATATATTTT. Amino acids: CASTSLGDTIYF.

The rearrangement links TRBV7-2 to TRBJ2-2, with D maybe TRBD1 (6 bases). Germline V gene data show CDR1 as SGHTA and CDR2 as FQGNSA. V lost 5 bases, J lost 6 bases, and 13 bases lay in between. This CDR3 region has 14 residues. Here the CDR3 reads CASSQGGIAGELFF. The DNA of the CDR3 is TGTGCCAGCAGCCAAGGGGGAATAGCCGGGGAGCTGTTTTTT.

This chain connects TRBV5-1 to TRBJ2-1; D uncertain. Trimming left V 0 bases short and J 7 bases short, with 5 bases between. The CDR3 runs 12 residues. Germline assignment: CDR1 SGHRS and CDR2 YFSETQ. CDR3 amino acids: CASSLGRNEQFF. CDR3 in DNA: TGCGCCAGCAGCTTGGGGCGGAATGAGCAGTTCTTC.

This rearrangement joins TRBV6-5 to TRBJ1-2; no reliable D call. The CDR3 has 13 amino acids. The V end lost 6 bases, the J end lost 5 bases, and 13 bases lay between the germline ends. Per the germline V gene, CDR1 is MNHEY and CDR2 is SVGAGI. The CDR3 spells CASRHRGPYGYTF. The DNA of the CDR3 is TGTGCCAGCAGACATCGGGGTCCTTATGGCTACACCTTC.

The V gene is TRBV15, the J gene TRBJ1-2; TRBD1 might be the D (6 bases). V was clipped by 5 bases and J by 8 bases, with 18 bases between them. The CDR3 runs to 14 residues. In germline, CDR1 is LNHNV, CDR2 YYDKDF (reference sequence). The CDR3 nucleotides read TGTGCCACCAGCGGGGGCACAGACTCTCGGGGCTACACCTTC. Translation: CATSGGTDSRGYTF.

The CDR3 sequence: CASRLGDEAGKGWETQYF. The CDR3 DNA reads TGTGCAAGTCGCTTAGGCGATGAGGCGGGGAAGGGGTGGGAGACCCAGTACTTC. This chain joins TRBV12-2 and TRBJ2-5; no check of the table's D call, TRBD2, against the DNA was made. TRBV12-2 is a pseudogene locus. The CDR3 runs to 18 residues.

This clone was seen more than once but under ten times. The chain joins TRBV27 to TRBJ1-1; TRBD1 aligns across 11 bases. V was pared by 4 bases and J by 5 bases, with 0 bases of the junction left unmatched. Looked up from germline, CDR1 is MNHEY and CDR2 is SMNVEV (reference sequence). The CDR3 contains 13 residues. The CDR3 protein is CASSWDRGTEAFF. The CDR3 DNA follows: TGTGCCAGCAGTTGGGACAGGGGGACTGAAGCTTTCTTT.

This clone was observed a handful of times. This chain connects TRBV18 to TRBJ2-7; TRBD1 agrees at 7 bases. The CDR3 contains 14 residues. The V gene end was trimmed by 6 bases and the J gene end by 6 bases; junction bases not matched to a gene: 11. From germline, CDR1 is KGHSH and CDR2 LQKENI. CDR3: CASSRYETGSEQYF. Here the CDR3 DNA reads TGTGCCAGCTCCCGGTATGAGACAGGGAGCGAGCAGTACTTC.

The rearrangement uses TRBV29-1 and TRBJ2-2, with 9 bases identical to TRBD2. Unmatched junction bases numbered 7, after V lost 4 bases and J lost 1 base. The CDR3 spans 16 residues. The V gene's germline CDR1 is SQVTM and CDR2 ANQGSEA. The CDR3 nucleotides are TGCAGCGTTGGAAGAAGGACTAGCGAGAACACCGGGGAGCTGTTTTTT. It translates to CSVGRRTSENTGELFF.

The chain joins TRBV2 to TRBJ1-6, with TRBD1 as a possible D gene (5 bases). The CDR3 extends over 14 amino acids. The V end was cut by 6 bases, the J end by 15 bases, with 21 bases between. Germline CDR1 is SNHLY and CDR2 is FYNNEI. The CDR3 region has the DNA TGTGCCAGCAGGGCTGAGACAGTTGGATCGGTCCTCCACTTT. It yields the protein CASRAETVGSVLHF.

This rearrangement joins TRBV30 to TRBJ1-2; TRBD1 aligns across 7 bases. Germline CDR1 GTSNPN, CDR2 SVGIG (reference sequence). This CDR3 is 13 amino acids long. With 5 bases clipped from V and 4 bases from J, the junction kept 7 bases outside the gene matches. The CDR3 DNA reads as TGTGCCTGGGAATTTCACAGGGGCTATGGCTACACCTTC. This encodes CAWEFHRGYGYTF.

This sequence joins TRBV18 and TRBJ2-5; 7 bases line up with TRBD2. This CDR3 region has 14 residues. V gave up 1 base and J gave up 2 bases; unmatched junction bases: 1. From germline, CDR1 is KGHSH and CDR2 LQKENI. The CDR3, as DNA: TGTGCCAGCTCACCACTGGGACTACAAGAGACCCAGTACTTC. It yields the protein CASSPLGLQETQYF.

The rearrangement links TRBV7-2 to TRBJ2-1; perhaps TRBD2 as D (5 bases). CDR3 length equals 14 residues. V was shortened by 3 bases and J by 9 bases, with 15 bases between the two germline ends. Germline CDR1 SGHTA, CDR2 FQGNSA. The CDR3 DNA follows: TGTGCCAGCAGCTTCGGGGATACTTCAAGTGAGCAGTTCTTC. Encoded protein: CASSFGDTSSEQFF.

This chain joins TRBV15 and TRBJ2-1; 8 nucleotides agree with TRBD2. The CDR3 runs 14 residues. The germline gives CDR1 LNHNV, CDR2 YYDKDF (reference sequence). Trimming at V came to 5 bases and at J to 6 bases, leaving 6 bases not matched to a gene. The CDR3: CATSVGGAGNEQFF. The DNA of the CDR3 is TGTGCCACCAGCGTCGGGGGGGCGGGCAATGAGCAGTTCTTC. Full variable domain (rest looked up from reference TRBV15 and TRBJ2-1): DAMVIQNPRYQVTQFGKPVTLSCSQTLNHNVMYWYQQKSSQAPKLLFHYYDKDFNNEADTPDNFQSRRPNTSFCFLDIRSPGLGDTAMYLCATSVGGAGNEQFFGPGTRLTVL.

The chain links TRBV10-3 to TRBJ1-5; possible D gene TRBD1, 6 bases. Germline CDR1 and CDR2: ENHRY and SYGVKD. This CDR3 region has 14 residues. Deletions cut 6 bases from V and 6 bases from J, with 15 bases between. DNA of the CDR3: TGTGCCATCAGGGATGGACAGTGGGGTCAGCCCCAGCATTTT. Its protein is CAIRDGQWGQPQHF.

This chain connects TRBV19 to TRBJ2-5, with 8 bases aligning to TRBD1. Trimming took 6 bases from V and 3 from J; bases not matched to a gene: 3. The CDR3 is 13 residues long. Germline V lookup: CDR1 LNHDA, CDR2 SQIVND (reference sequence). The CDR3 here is CASRQGAKETQYF. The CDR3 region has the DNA TGTGCCAGTAGGCAGGGGGCCAAAGAGACCCAGTACTTC.